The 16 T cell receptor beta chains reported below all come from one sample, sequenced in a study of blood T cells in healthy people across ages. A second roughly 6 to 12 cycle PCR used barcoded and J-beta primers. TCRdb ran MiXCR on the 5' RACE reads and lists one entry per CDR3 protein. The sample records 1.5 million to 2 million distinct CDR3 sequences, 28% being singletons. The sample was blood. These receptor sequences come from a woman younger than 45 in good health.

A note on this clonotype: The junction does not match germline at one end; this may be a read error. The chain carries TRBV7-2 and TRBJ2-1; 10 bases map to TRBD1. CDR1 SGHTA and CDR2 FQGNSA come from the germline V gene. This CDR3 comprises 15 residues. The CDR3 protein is CAGRTTGGTYNEQFF. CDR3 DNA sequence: TGTGCCGGCAGGACGACAGGGGGCACCTACAATGAGCAGTTCTTC. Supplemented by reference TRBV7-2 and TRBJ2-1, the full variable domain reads GAGVSQSPSNKVTEKGKDVELRCDPISGHTALYWYRQSLGQGLEFLIYFQGNSAPDKSGLPSDRFSAERTGGSVSTLTIQRTQQEDSAVYLCAGRTTGGTYNEQFFGPGTRLTVL.

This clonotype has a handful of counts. This CDR3 reads CASSSRTSATDTQYF. The CDR3 DNA reads TGCGCCAGCAGCTCCCGGACTAGCGCCACAGATACGCAGTATTTT. The chain uses TRBV5-1 and TRBJ2-3; 9 bases align to TRBD2. V lost 3 bases, J lost 2 bases, and 4 bases stayed unmatched. The CDR3 runs to 15 residues. In germline, CDR1 is SGHRS, CDR2 YFSETQ.

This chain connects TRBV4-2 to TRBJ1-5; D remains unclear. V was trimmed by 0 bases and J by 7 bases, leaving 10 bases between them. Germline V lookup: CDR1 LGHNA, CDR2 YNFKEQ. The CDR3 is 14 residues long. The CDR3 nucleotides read TGTGCCAGCAGCCAAGATGGCCCGTGGCAGCCCCAGCATTTT. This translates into CASSQDGPWQPQHF.

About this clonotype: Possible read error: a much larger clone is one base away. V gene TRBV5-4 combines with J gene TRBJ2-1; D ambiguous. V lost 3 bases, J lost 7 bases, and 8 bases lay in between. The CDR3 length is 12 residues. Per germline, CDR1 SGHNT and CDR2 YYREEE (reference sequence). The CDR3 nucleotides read TGTGCCAGCAGCTCCCTGGAAAATGAGCAGTTCTTC. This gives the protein CASSSLENEQFF.

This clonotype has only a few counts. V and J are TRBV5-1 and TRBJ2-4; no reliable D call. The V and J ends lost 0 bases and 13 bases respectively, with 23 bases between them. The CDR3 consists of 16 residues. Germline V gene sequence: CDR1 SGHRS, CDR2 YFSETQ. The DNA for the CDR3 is TGCGCCAGCAGCTTGGTCAGCGCCCCGGGTGCCAATGAGCAGTACTTC. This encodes CASSLVSAPGANEQYF.

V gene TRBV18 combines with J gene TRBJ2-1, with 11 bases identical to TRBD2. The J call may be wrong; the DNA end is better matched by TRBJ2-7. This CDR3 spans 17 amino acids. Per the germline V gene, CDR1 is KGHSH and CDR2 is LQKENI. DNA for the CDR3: TGTGCCAGCTCTCCAAAAGCTAGCGGGGGGTCTTACAATGAGCAGTACTTC. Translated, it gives CASSPKASGGSYNEQYF.

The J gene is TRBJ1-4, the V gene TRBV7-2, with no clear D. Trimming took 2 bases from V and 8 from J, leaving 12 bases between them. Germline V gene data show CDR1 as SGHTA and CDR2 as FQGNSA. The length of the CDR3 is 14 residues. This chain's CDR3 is CASSLNPGREKLFF. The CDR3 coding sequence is TGTGCCAGCAGCTTAAACCCGGGGAGGGAAAAACTGTTTTTT. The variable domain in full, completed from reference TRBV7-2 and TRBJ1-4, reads GAGVSQSPSNKVTEKGKDVELRCDPISGHTALYWYRQSLGQGLEFLIYFQGNSAPDKSGLPSDRFSAERTGGSVSTLTIQRTQQEDSAVYLCASSLNPGREKLFFGSGTQLSVL.

CDR3 nucleotides: TGTGCCAGCAGCACAGGGGGGATAAGCAATCAGCCCCAGCATTTT. This encodes CASSTGGISNQPQHF. This chain links TRBV21-1 with TRBJ1-5; the D call TRBD1 from the table was never checked on the DNA. TRBV21-1 is described as a pseudogene. The CDR3 length is 15 residues.

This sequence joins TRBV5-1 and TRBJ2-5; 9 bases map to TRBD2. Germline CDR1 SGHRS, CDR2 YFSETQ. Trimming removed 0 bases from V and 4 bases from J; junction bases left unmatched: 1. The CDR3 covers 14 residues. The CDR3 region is CASSLATSGETQYF. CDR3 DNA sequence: TGCGCCAGCAGCTTGGCGACTAGCGGAGAGACCCAGTACTTC.

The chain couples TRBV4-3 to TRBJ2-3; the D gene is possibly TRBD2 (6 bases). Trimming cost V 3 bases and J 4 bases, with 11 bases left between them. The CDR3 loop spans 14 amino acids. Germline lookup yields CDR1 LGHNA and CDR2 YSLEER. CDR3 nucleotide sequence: TGCGCCAGCAGCCAGGGACTCCTCTCAGATACGCAGTATTTT. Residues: CASSQGLLSDTQYF.

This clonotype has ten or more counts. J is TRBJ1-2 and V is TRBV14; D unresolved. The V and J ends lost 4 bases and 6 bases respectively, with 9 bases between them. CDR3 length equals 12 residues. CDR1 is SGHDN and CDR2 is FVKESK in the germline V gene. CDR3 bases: TGTGCCAGCAGCCCCACGGTTCATGGCTACACCTTC. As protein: CASSPTVHGYTF.

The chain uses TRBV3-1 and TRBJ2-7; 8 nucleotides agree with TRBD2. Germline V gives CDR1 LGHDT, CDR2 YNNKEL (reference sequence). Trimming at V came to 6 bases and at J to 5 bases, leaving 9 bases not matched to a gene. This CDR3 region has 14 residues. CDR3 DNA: TGTGCCAGCAGGTTTGGCAGCGGGAGTGACGAGCAGTACTTC. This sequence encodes CASRFGSGSDEQYF.

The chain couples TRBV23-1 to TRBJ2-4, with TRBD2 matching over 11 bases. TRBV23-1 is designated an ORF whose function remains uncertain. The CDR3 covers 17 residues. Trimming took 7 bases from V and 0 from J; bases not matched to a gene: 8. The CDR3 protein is CASTRGLAVLAKNIQYF. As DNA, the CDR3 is TGCGCCAGCACCCGGGGACTAGCGGTCCTAGCCAAAAACATTCAGTACTTC.

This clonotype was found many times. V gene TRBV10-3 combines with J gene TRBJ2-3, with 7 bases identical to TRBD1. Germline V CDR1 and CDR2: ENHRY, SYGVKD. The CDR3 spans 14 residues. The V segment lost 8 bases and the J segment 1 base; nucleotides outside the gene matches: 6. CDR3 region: CAISLGGGTDTQYF. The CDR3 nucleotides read TGTGCCATCTCCTTAGGGGGCGGCACAGATACGCAGTATTTT.

CDR3 residues: CASSQWTQEEAFF. The CDR3 DNA reads as TGTGCCAGCAGCCAGTGGACTCAAGAGGAAGCTTTCTTT. The genes are TRBV3-1 and TRBJ1-1; D call uncertain. Germline CDR1 is LGHDT and CDR2 is YNNKEL (reference sequence). V gave up 3 bases and J gave up 8 bases, with 13 bases separating them. The length of the CDR3 is 13 residues.

In DNA form, the CDR3 reads TGTGCCATCAGGCCGGGACTAGCATTGGAGACCCAGTACTTC. It specifies CAIRPGLALETQYF. This chain uses TRBV10-3 with TRBJ2-5; TRBD2 aligns across 9 bases. This CDR3 region has 14 residues. J was trimmed by 5 bases and V by 6 bases; bases with no gene match: 7. Germline V gene data show CDR1 as ENHRY and CDR2 as SYGVKD.